The rows below give T cell receptor beta chains drawn from one sample of a study of radiotherapy plus CTLA-4 blockade in lung cancer. The data were produced by immunoSEQ multiplex PCR, yet TCRdb's version contains in-frame clones alone and is incomplete. The data show fewer than 65,000 clones, roughly 77% seen once. The sequenced sample was peripheral blood, obtained from a patient treated with radiotherapy plus ipilimumab. All receptors come from a human donor with non-small cell lung cancer whose response to radiotherapy plus ipilimumab could not be evaluated. CDR3s include the opening cysteine and the closing phenylalanine or tryptophan. The D gene is left open where the match is weak. Size tells how often a clone was seen (once, few, many) or the class of an expanded clone, and some rows leave it out.

D gene,J gene,V gene,clone size,CDR3 protein,CDR3 DNA
NA,TRBJ1-1,TRBV27,NA,CASTWFQSRGTEAFF,TGTGCCAGCACCTGGTTTCAGTCCAGGGGCACTGAAGCTTTCTTT
NA,TRBJ2-5,TRBV27,NA,CASSPQGDQETQYF,TGTGCCAGCAGTCCCCAAGGGGACCAAGAGACCCAGTACTTC
TRBD2,TRBJ2-2,TRBV27,NA,CASSSPTGLAGDYTGELFF,TGTGCCAGCAGCTCACCCACGGGACTAGCGGGAGATTACACCGGGGAGCTGTTTTTT
NA,TRBJ2-1,TRBV19,NA,CASSIDGQINEQFF,TGTGCCAGTAGTATAGATGGACAGATCAATGAGCAGTTCTTC
TRBD2,TRBJ2-7,TRBV13,NA,CASSQGLAVTYEQYF,TGTGCCAGCAGCCAAGGACTAGCGGTAACCTACGAGCAGTACTTC
NA,TRBJ2-5,TRBV7-2,NA,CASSLGPGFETQYF,TGTGCCAGCAGCTTGGGCCCCGGATTTGAGACCCAGTACTTC
TRBD1,TRBJ2-3,TRBV7-2,NA,CASSFYRGDTQYF,TGTGCCAGCAGCTTCTACAGGGGGGATACGCAGTATTTT
NA,TRBJ1-2,TRBV10-3,NA,CAISVALENYGYTF,TGTGCCATCAGTGTCGCCCTAGAGAACTATGGCTACACCTTC
TRBD2,TRBJ2-1,TRBV5-1,few,CASALQPGLAGSLRRGQFF,TGCGCCAGCGCACTTCAGCCGGGACTAGCGGGCAGCCTCCGGAGGGGGCAGTTCTTC
NA,TRBJ2-3,TRBV5-1,NA,CASSPVPADTQYF,TGCGCCAGCAGTCCCGTGCCGGCAGATACGCAGTATTTT
TRBD1,TRBJ2-7,TRBV28,NA,CAIGQGYEQYF,TGTGCCATCGGACAGGGTTACGAGCAGTACTTC
NA,TRBJ1-2,TRBV2,few,CASADYYGYTF,TGTGCCAGCGCCGACTACTATGGCTACACCTTC
TRBD2,TRBJ2-3,TRBV5-6,NA,CASSLGLAGELDTQYF,TGTGCCAGCAGCTTAGGACTAGCGGGAGAGCTAGATACGCAGTATTTT
NA,TRBJ1-3,TRBV7-6,few,CASSNRLLKSGNTIYF,TGTGCCAGCAGTAACAGATTACTTAAGTCTGGAAACACCATATATTTT
NA,TRBJ1-5,TRBV28,NA,CASSLGRTIRGGNQPQHF,TGTGCCAGCAGTTTAGGCAGGACCATCCGGGGGGGCAATCAGCCCCAGCATTTT
TRBD2,TRBJ2-3,TRBV4-1,few,CASSQGGGLNTQYF,TGCGCCAGCAGCCAAGGCGGGGGGCTAAATACGCAGTATTTT
TRBD1,TRBJ1-6,TRBV30,NA,CAWTDRGGSPLHF,TGTGCCTGGACTGACAGGGGGGGTTCACCCCTCCACTTT
NA,TRBJ1-2,TRBV7-9,NA,CASSQRYGYTF,TGTGCCAGCAGCCAGAGGTATGGCTACACCTTC
TRBD2,TRBJ2-3,TRBV29-1,NA,CSVLGAGGPTDTQYF,TGCAGCGTCCTCGGGGCGGGAGGACCCACAGATACGCAGTATTTT
NA,TRBJ1-4,TRBV6-1,NA,CASSEHRVAEKLFF,TGTGCCAGCAGTGAACACAGGGTTGCGGAAAAACTGTTTTTT
TRBD1,TRBJ2-1,TRBV18,NA,CASSGQQGASNEQFF,TGTGCCAGCTCAGGTCAACAGGGGGCGAGCAATGAGCAGTTCTTC
NA,TRBJ2-7,TRBV4-1,NA,CASSQGHGSSYEQYF,TGCGCCAGCAGCCAAGGACATGGGAGCTCCTACGAGCAGTACTTC
NA,TRBJ2-1,TRBV9,NA,CASSYKPLGDEQFF,TGTGCCAGCAGCTATAAGCCTCTCGGGGATGAGCAGTTCTTC
NA,TRBJ1-2,TRBV19,few,CASSMGSGAYGYTF,TGTGCCAGTAGTATGGGGTCGGGAGCCTATGGCTACACCTTC
TRBD1,TRBJ1-6,TRBV28,NA,CASTPRQGYNSPLHF,TGTGCCAGCACCCCCAGACAGGGATATAATTCACCCCTCCACTTT
NA,TRBJ2-1,TRBV7-2,NA,CASSLAGGREQFF,TGTGCCAGCAGCTTAGCGGGGGGTCGGGAGCAGTTCTTC
TRBD1,TRBJ2-3,TRBV19,once,CASSRQGAAGTQYF,TGTGCCAGTAGTCGGCAGGGGGCAGCAGGTACGCAGTATTTT
TRBD2,TRBJ2-1,TRBV7-9,few,CASRPKPRLAGHPNEQFF,TGTGCCAGCAGACCCAAACCCCGACTAGCGGGCCACCCTAATGAGCAGTTCTTC
TRBD2,TRBJ2-1,TRBV28,NA,CASSSGWVAGGLYNEQFF,TGTGCCAGCAGTTCTGGGTGGGTAGCGGGGGGACTGTACAATGAGCAGTTCTTC
TRBD1,TRBJ1-5,TRBV6-1,NA,CASNIGQGADQPQHF,TGTGCCAGCAACATAGGACAGGGGGCTGATCAGCCCCAGCATTTT
NA,TRBJ2-2,TRBV7-8,NA,CASSLAQGYTGELFF,TGTGCCAGCAGCTTAGCGCAGGGGTACACCGGGGAGCTGTTTTTT
NA,TRBJ2-4,TRBV18,NA,CASSPLADLAKNIQYF,TGTGCCAGCTCACCTTTAGCGGACCTAGCCAAAAACATTCAGTACTTC
TRBD1,TRBJ2-3,TRBV15,NA,CATSRPPGTGLDTDTQYF,TGTGCCACCAGCAGACCCCCCGGGACAGGGTTGGACACAGATACGCAGTATTTT
TRBD1,TRBJ2-5,TRBV6-5,NA,CASSFTGGSQETQYF,TGTGCCAGCAGTTTTACAGGGGGATCCCAAGAGACCCAGTACTTC
NA,TRBJ2-7,TRBV28,NA,CASSLYSRTEYEQYF,TGTGCCAGCAGTTTATATAGTCGGACAGAATACGAGCAGTACTTC
TRBD1,TRBJ1-6,TRBV5-4,NA,CASSLTGGTSSPLHF,TGTGCCAGCAGCTTGACAGGGGGGACGAGTTCACCCCTCCACTTT
TRBD2,TRBJ2-1,TRBV29-1,NA,CSGGLAGGYNEQFF,TGCAGCGGTGGACTAGCGGGAGGTTACAATGAGCAGTTCTTC
NA,TRBJ2-7,TRBV11-3,NA,CASSRSGSHEQYF,TGTGCCAGCAGTAGATCCGGGAGCCACGAGCAGTACTTC
NA,TRBJ2-1,TRBV7-2,once,CASSPNRGEQFF,TGTGCCAGCAGCCCGAATCGGGGTGAGCAGTTCTTC
NA,TRBJ2-7,TRBV7-9,NA,CASSYWGLYGEGGEQYF,TGTGCCAGCAGCTACTGGGGATTATACGGGGAGGGGGGGGAGCAGTACTTC
TRBD2,TRBJ2-3,TRBV5-1,once,CASSLGHGSGGADTQYF,TGCGCCAGCAGCTTGGGCCACGGTAGCGGGGGGGCAGATACGCAGTATTTT
TRBD1,TRBJ2-2,TRBV19,NA,CASRPQGALDTGELFF,TGTGCCAGTAGGCCCCAGGGGGCCCTGGACACCGGGGAGCTGTTTTTT
NA,TRBJ2-1,TRBV4-2,NA,CASSQDWTRGNNEQFF,TGTGCCAGCAGCCAAGATTGGACTAGGGGGAACAATGAGCAGTTCTTC
TRBD1,TRBJ2-7,TRBV5-6,NA,CASSLAGGVYEQYF,TGTGCCAGCAGCTTGGCAGGGGGCGTGTACGAGCAGTACTTC
TRBD1,TRBJ2-7,TRBV7-9,NA,CASSKTGANEQYF,TGTGCCAGCAGCAAGACAGGGGCCAACGAGCAGTACTTC
NA,TRBJ1-1,TRBV7-9,NA,CASSGQVNTEAFF,TGTGCCAGCAGCGGACAAGTGAACACTGAAGCTTTCTTT
TRBD2,TRBJ2-5,TRBV11-2,once,CASSSLGGGKETQYF,TGTGCCAGCAGCTCGCTCGGGGGGGGTAAAGAGACCCAGTACTTC
NA,TRBJ2-3,TRBV28,once,CASSLRSDTQYF,TGTGCCAGCAGTTTACGGTCAGATACGCAGTATTTT
NA,TRBJ2-4,TRBV11-2,NA,CASSLVRLGAKNIQYF,TGTGCCAGCAGCTTAGTTAGGCTAGGGGCAAAAAACATTCAGTACTTC
NA,TRBJ2-5,TRBV18,NA,CASSPLPSETQYF,TGTGCCAGCTCACCCCTCCCGTCGGAGACCCAGTACTTC
TRBD1,TRBJ2-3,TRBV25-1,NA,CASSERDRGPGADTQYF,TGTGCCAGCAGTGAACGGGACAGGGGGCCGGGGGCAGATACGCAGTATTTT
NA,TRBJ1-3,TRBV7-9,NA,CASSFPRDNSGNTIYF,TGTGCCAGCAGCTTTCCCCGGGACAACTCTGGAAACACCATATATTTT
TRBD2,TRBJ2-1,TRBV5-4,NA,CASTAVAGGNEQFF,TGTGCCAGCACCGCGGTAGCGGGGGGCAATGAGCAGTTCTTC
TRBD1,TRBJ2-4,TRBV28,NA,CASRARGQAKNIQYF,TGTGCCAGCAGGGCCCGGGGACAGGCCAAAAACATTCAGTACTTC
NA,TRBJ1-1,TRBV5-1,NA,CASSFQTSYTEAFF,TGCGCCAGCAGCTTCCAGACATCGTACACTGAAGCTTTCTTT
TRBD1,TRBJ2-1,TRBV12-5,NA,CASGLGQGAVNEQFF,TGTGCTAGTGGTTTGGGACAGGGGGCAGTCAATGAGCAGTTCTTC
TRBD1,TRBJ1-1,TRBV28,NA,CASRGQGLGVGAFF,TGTGCCAGCAGGGGACAGGGTTTGGGGGTTGGCGCTTTCTTT
NA,TRBJ1-3,TRBV19,few,CASSIVGQRPRPGNTIYF,TGTGCCAGTAGTATCGTGGGGCAGCGACCCCGGCCTGGAAACACCATATATTTT